This TCR beta chain was retrieved from a study of T-cell reconstitution after alpha-beta-depleted transplantation in children. Trimming left V 6 bases short and J 3 bases short, with 30 bases between. CDR3 length: 21 amino acids. Germline V gene lookup returns CDR1 MRHNA and CDR2 SNTAGT. This clonotype has ten or more counts. Unique molecular identifiers tagged the TCRbeta library. Each CDR3 protein is one row after TCRdb ran MiXCR on the PCR reads. The profile shows 200,000 to 250,000 distinct CDR3 sequences, approximately 9.7% of them singletons. The clonotype originates from a human donor who donated a stem cell graft to a child with SCID. The sample consisted of PBMCs from the stem cell graft donor, taken from the stem cell graft. The chain couples TRBV6-4 to TRBJ1-6; tentatively, D is TRBD1 (6 bases). In nucleotides, the CDR3 is TGTGCCAGCAGCCATATTCCCGTCCTGGGGGCAGGAATCGTCTATAATTCACCCCTCCACTTT. Residues: CASSHIPVLGAGIVYNSPLHF.